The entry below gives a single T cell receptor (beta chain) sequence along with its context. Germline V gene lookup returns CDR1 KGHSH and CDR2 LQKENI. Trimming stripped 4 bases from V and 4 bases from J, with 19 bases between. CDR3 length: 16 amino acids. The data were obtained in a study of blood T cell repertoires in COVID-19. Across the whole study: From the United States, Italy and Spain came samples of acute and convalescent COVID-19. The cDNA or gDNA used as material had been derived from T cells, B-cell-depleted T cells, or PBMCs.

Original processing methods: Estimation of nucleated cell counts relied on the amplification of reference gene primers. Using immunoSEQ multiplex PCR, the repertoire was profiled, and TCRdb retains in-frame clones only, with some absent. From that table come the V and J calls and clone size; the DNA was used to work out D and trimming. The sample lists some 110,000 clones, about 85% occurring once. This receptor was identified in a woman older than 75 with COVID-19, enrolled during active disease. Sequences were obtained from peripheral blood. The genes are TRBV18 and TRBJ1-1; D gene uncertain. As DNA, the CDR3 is TGTGCCAGCTCACGATATCGCGACCCAACGGGCACTGAAGCTTTCTTT. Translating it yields CASSRYRDPTGTEAFF.